This T cell receptor (beta chain) comes out of a study of OX40 agonist ivuxolimab in advanced cancers. About the research overall: Hepatocellular carcinoma, melanoma, renal cell or head and neck cancer was diagnosed in the dose-escalation patients.

Findings and limits, study-wide: Expanded clones tended on average to be more numerous among CD8+ T cells than CD4+. Partial responders at 0.1-3.0 mg/kg showed near-lowest clonal expansion.

Cycle 7 day 1, cycle 4 day 1, and baseline were the timepoints at which blood was sampled. The assay was immunoSEQ multiplex PCR, and TCRdb's table has in-frame clones only and misses some. This table has 25,000 to 35,000 clones, around 82% appearing once. In regard to this clone: The antigen remains unidentified.

Germline V gene sequence: CDR1 KGHSH, CDR2 LQKENI. The CDR3 spans 14 residues. V lost 2 bases and J 2 bases, leaving 7 bases between the germline ends. The rearrangement uses TRBV18 and TRBJ2-1; D not certain. The sample was CD4+ or CD8+ T cells sorted from blood, taken in a trial of the OX40 agonist ivuxolimab. The receptor's source is an adult with an advanced solid tumor such as melanoma, head and neck, liver or kidney cancer. This chain's CDR3 is CASSPTSAYNEQFF. For the CDR3, the DNA is TGTGCCAGCTCACCAACGTCTGCCTACAATGAGCAGTTCTTC.